This T cell receptor (beta chain) was sequenced during a study of blood T cell repertoires in COVID-19. Study as a whole: Nucleic acid was either cDNA or gDNA, and it came from T cells, B-cell-depleted T cells, or PBMCs.

Seattle patient enrollment occurred during active infection, with longitudinal follow-up thereafter. The CDR3 extends over 16 amino acids. Germline-derived CDR1 and CDR2 are SNHLY and FYNNEI. V was cut by 2 bases and J by 1 base, with 14 bases left in between. How the authors handled the data: Reference gene primer amplification gave estimated nucleated cell counts. Some clones are missing from TCRdb's copy, which holds only in-frame ones; the method was immunoSEQ multiplex PCR. For V, J and clone size, that table is used; D and trimming come from the DNA. The sample gives about 200,000 clones, around 86% of which show up once; under 8.5% is in the top ten.

The gene calls are TRBV2 and TRBJ1-1; possibly TRBD1 for D (6 bases). The specimen sequenced was peripheral blood. The clonotype was recovered from a woman at least 80 years old with COVID-19, enrolled during active disease. Written as DNA, the CDR3 is TGTGCCAGCAGTGAACCCCAACAGGGTGGGAACACTGAAGCTTTCTTT. Amino acid sequence: CASSEPQQGGNTEAFF.